This is a list of T cell receptor beta chains from one sample in a study of control samples from healthy donors and cancer patients. Only in-frame clones appear in the TCRdb table, and some are missing; sequencing was by immunoSEQ multiplex PCR. The sample lists about 13,000 clones, 77% occurring once. The sample taken for sequencing was formalin-fixed, paraffin-embedded tissue. The receptors come from a male donor with melanoma. Each CDR3 is given with its conserved first and last residue. D genes are given only for firm matches. Rows give clone size only sometimes, using once, few, many, or a class for an expanded clone.

d_gene: .; v_gene: TRBV15; abundance: .; j_gene: TRBJ2-4; CDR3aa: CATSKEAKNIQYF; CDR3nt: TGTGCCACCAGCAAGGAGGCCAAAAACATTCAGTACTTC
d_gene: .; v_gene: TRBV7-6; abundance: .; j_gene: TRBJ2-3; CDR3aa: CASSPFLSHTVLSADTQYF; CDR3nt: TGTGCCAGCAGTCCATTCCTGAGCCATACTGTCCTTTCCGCAGATACGCAGTATTTT
d_gene: TRBD2; v_gene: TRBV5-6; abundance: few; j_gene: TRBJ2-5; CDR3aa: CASSFRGLAEETQYF; CDR3nt: TGTGCCAGCAGCTTCAGAGGACTAGCGGAAGAGACCCAGTACTTC
d_gene: .; v_gene: TRBV4-2; abundance: .; j_gene: TRBJ1-1; CDR3aa: CASSPAGEQDTEAFF; CDR3nt: TGTGCCAGCAGCCCTGCAGGGGAACAGGACACTGAAGCTTTCTTT
d_gene: .; v_gene: TRBV2; abundance: .; j_gene: TRBJ2-2; CDR3aa: CASSGLVNTGELFF; CDR3nt: TGTGCCAGCAGTGGACTAGTGAACACCGGGGAGCTGTTTTTT
d_gene: .; v_gene: TRBV14; abundance: .; j_gene: TRBJ2-4; CDR3aa: CASSQDGTQYF; CDR3nt: TGTGCCAGCAGCCAAGATGGGACTCAGTACTTC
d_gene: TRBD2; v_gene: TRBV18; abundance: .; j_gene: TRBJ2-3; CDR3aa: CASSPVAGGATDTQYF; CDR3nt: TGTGCCAGCTCACCAGTAGCCGGGGGGGCCACAGATACGCAGTATTTT
d_gene: .; v_gene: TRBV7-9; abundance: medium-sized; j_gene: TRBJ2-2; CDR3aa: CASSFEDRPNTGELFF; CDR3nt: TGTGCCAGCAGCTTTGAAGACAGGCCGAACACCGGGGAGCTGTTTTTT
d_gene: .; v_gene: TRBV30; abundance: .; j_gene: TRBJ1-3; CDR3aa: CAWPHQDTIYF; CDR3nt: TGTGCCTGGCCCCACCAGGACACCATATATTTT
d_gene: TRBD1; v_gene: TRBV11-2; abundance: .; j_gene: TRBJ1-1; CDR3aa: CASILGTANTEAFF; CDR3nt: TGTGCCAGCATCCTCGGGACAGCGAACACTGAAGCTTTCTTT
d_gene: TRBD1; v_gene: TRBV19; abundance: few; j_gene: TRBJ2-2; CDR3aa: CASSIRGTGELFF; CDR3nt: TGTGCCAGTAGTATCAGGGGGACCGGGGAGCTGTTTTTT
d_gene: .; v_gene: TRBV11-2; abundance: .; j_gene: TRBJ1-1; CDR3aa: CASSPDRTEAFF; CDR3nt: TGTGCCAGCAGCCCTGACAGGACTGAAGCTTTCTTT
d_gene: .; v_gene: TRBV9; abundance: .; j_gene: TRBJ1-1; CDR3aa: CASSVDSGHGVNTEAFF; CDR3nt: TGTGCCAGCAGCGTAGATTCAGGCCATGGGGTGAACACTGAAGCTTTCTTT
d_gene: .; v_gene: TRBV7-8; abundance: few; j_gene: TRBJ2-7; CDR3aa: CASSFADSGMGEQYF; CDR3nt: TGTGCCAGCAGCTTCGCGGACAGTGGGATGGGGGAGCAGTACTTC
d_gene: TRBD2; v_gene: TRBV4-3; abundance: .; j_gene: TRBJ2-3; CDR3aa: CASSLGLAGGPILPDTQYF; CDR3nt: TGCGCCAGCAGCCTGGGACTAGCGGGGGGGCCTATCCTCCCAGATACGCAGTATTTT
d_gene: .; v_gene: TRBV5-8; abundance: .; j_gene: TRBJ2-7; CDR3aa: CASSSTLAYEQYF; CDR3nt: TGTGCCAGCAGTTCTACTCTTGCCTACGAGCAGTACTTC
d_gene: .; v_gene: TRBV14; abundance: .; j_gene: TRBJ2-2; CDR3aa: CASSNGPPTVAGELFF; CDR3nt: TGTGCCAGCAGCAACGGCCCCCCTACTGTGGCCGGGGAGCTGTTTTTT
d_gene: .; v_gene: TRBV27; abundance: .; j_gene: TRBJ1-1; CDR3aa: CASSNNRGRHTEAFF; CDR3nt: TGTGCCAGCAGTAACAACAGAGGTCGGCACACTGAAGCTTTCTTT
d_gene: .; v_gene: TRBV27; abundance: .; j_gene: TRBJ2-7; CDR3aa: CASSYRGLEQYF; CDR3nt: TGTGCCAGCAGTTACAGGGGACTCGAGCAGTACTTC
d_gene: .; v_gene: TRBV3-1/TRBV3-2; abundance: .; j_gene: TRBJ1-4; CDR3aa: CASSQGASTNEKLFF; CDR3nt: TGTGCCAGCAGCCAGGGGGCGTCAACTAATGAAAAACTGTTTTTT
d_gene: TRBD1; v_gene: TRBV24-1; abundance: .; j_gene: TRBJ1-2; CDR3aa: CATSDDRAGYTF; CDR3nt: TGTGCCACCAGTGATGACAGGGCGGGCTACACCTTC
d_gene: TRBD2; v_gene: TRBV6-2/TRBV6-3; abundance: once; j_gene: TRBJ2-2; CDR3aa: CASSKLAGVNTGELFF; CDR3nt: TGTGCCAGCAGTAAACTAGCGGGGGTTAACACCGGGGAGCTGTTTTTT
d_gene: TRBD1; v_gene: TRBV3-1/TRBV3-2; abundance: .; j_gene: TRBJ1-2; CDR3aa: CASSPGGVGYTF; CDR3nt: TGTGCCAGCAGCCCAGGGGGTGTTGGCTACACCTTC